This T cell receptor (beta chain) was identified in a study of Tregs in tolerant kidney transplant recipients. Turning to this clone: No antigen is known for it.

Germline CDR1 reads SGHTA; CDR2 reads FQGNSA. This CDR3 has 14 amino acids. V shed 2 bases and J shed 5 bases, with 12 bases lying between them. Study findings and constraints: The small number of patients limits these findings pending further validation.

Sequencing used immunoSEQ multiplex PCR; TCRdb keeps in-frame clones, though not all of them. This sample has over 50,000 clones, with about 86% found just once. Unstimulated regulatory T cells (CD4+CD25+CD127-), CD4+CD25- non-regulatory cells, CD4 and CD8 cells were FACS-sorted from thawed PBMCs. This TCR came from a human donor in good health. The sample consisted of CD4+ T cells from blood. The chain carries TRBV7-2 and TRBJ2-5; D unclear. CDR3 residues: CASSLQATGETQYF. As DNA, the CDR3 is TGTGCCAGCAGCTTACAGGCCACCGGGGAGACCCAGTACTTC.